A selection of T cell receptor beta chains follows, all from one sample in a study of T cell repertoires in cytomegalovirus infection. TCRdb recomputed calls from the reads with MiXCR, one row per CDR3 protein. The sample consists of about 450,000 distinct CDR3 sequences, approximately 30% of them appearing once. The sample comprised PBMCs. The receptors stem from a human donor in good health (CMV status not recorded). Some clones in this sample may be carry-over from other donors' samples. Each CDR3 is given with its conserved first and last residue. Each record gives: D gene, V gene, J gene, clone size, CDR3 DNA, CDR3 protein. The D gene is left open where the match is weak. Size values are once, few and many counts, or a class for expanded clones, and some rows have none.

TRBD1	TRBV20-1	TRBJ2-5	few	TGCAGTGCTGGACAGGGGGCGGGAGAGACCCAGTACTTC	CSAGQGAGETQYF
NA	TRBV7-2	TRBJ1-6	NA	TGTGCCAGCAGCCAAAGCCCCAGGGTAGGTTATTCACCCCTCCACTTT	CASSQSPRVGYSPLHF
NA	TRBV7-6	TRBJ2-7	many	TGTGCCAGCAGCCGCCAGTACGGCGACTACGAGCAGTACTTC	CASSRQYGDYEQYF
TRBD1	TRBV7-2	TRBJ2-7	many	TGTGCCAGCAGCTTAGTGAAGGACAGGGCACATTACTTC	CASSLVKDRAHYF
NA	TRBV6-2/TRBV6-3	TRBJ2-1	few	TGTGCCAGCAGTTACTCGATCACGAACTATCTGAGGGATGAGCAGTTCTTC	CASSYSITNYLRDEQFF
TRBD2	TRBV4-2	TRBJ2-3	NA	TGTGCCAGCAGCCAAGTACTAGCGGGGGGCACAGATACGCAGTATTTT	CASSQVLAGGTDTQYF
TRBD2	TRBV7-9	TRBJ2-3	few	TGTGCCAGCAGCGGAAGCGGGGGGTTATATCCTGATACGCAGTATTTT	CASSGSGGLYPDTQYF
NA	TRBV7-2	TRBJ2-3	many	TGTGCCAGCTCTCACGGATATAGCACAGATACGCAGTATTTT	CASSHGYSTDTQYF
TRBD2	TRBV9	TRBJ2-1	NA	TGTGCCAGCAGCATTCAGCGGGGCCCTCGGAATGAGCAGTTCTTC	CASSIQRGPRNEQFF
NA	TRBV5-1	TRBJ2-7	NA	TGCGCCAGCAGCTTACAGCTCTTCTCCTCCTACGAGCAGTACTTC	CASSLQLFSSYEQYF
TRBD2	TRBV7-3	TRBJ2-7	many	TGTGCCAGCAGCCCCAGTGAGCGGGGGTTTGGTGAGCAGTACTTC	CASSPSERGFGEQYF
TRBD1	TRBV11-2	TRBJ2-7	many	TGTGCCAGCAGCTCCCGTAGACAGGGAGTCAACGAGCAGTACTTC	CASSSRRQGVNEQYF
TRBD1	TRBV29-1	TRBJ1-4	few	TGCAGCGTCGAGGCAGGGGGCGAGGATAATGAAAAACTGTTTTTT	CSVEAGGEDNEKLFF
NA	TRBV12-3/TRBV12-4	TRBJ1-5	NA	TGTGCCAGCAGGCCCCCGGGACATAAGGATCAGCCCCAGCATTTT	CASRPPGHKDQPQHF
NA	TRBV7-2	TRBJ2-1	NA	TGTGCCAGCAGCTTTACCAGATCTACCTACAATGAGCAGTTCTTC	CASSFTRSTYNEQFF
NA	TRBV6-5	TRBJ1-2	many	TGTGCCAGCAGTTACTCGATTCAGGGCGGGTTGGGCTACACCTTC	CASSYSIQGGLGYTF
NA	TRBV7-2	TRBJ2-3	few	TGTGCCAGCAGCTTGGCGACAGTCACAGATACGCAGTATTTT	CASSLATVTDTQYF
NA	TRBV23-1	TRBJ2-6	NA	TGCGCCAGCAGTCAATCGCGAGAGTTAGGGTCGGTCGGGGCCAACGTCCTGACTTTC	CASSQSRELGSVGANVLTF
NA	TRBV29-1	TRBJ2-6	NA	TGCAGCGTTCGATGGGTCGACTCTGGGGCCAACGTCCTGACTTTC	CSVRWVDSGANVLTF
NA	TRBV7-6	TRBJ1-1	many	TGTGCCAGCAGCTTTACGCGGGGTTCTGAAGCTTTCTTT	CASSFTRGSEAFF
TRBD1	TRBV12-3/TRBV12-4	TRBJ1-1	many	TGTGCCAGCAGTACCGGGACAGTCAACACTGAAGCTTTCTTT	CASSTGTVNTEAFF
NA	TRBV4-1	TRBJ1-2	NA	TGCGCCAGCAGCCAAGTCCAGGACCCAATTTTCTATGGCTACACCTTC	CASSQVQDPIFYGYTF
NA	TRBV15	TRBJ2-5	NA	TGTGCCACCAGCAGAGATCTGGAGAGTACCCAAGAGACCCAGTACTTC	CATSRDLESTQETQYF
TRBD1	TRBV24-1	TRBJ2-7	few	TGTGCCACCAGTCTACCGACAGGGCTTCTCTCCTACGAGCAGTACTTC	CATSLPTGLLSYEQYF
TRBD2	TRBV7-8	TRBJ2-2	many	TGTGCCAGCAGCGGACTAGCGGGGGGGACCGGGGAGCTGTTTTTT	CASSGLAGGTGELFF
TRBD2	TRBV7-2	TRBJ2-2	many	TGTGCCAGCAGCCGTTCCGGGACTAGCGGCCTGAACACCGGGGAGCTGTTTTTT	CASSRSGTSGLNTGELFF
NA	TRBV27	TRBJ2-7	NA	TGTGCCAGCAGTTTGTTTTTCCCCGGACAAATCCCCTACAAGCAGTACTTC	CASSLFFPGQIPYKQYF
TRBD2	TRBV7-9	TRBJ2-5	many	TGTGCCAGCAGCCAGGGACTAGCGGGGGGCGTACAAGAGACCCAGTACTTC	CASSQGLAGGVQETQYF
NA	TRBV29-1	TRBJ1-3	once	TGCAGCGTTGGAGCCGCTCCGGGAAACACCATATATTTT	CSVGAAPGNTIYF
NA	TRBV20-1	TRBJ2-1	NA	TGCAGTGCTAGTTCTAGCATCAATGAGCAGTTCTTC	CSASSSINEQFF
TRBD2	TRBV7-9	TRBJ2-3	few	TGTGCCAGCAGCTTAGGCCCCCTAGGAGCGGGGGGCACAGATACGCAGTATTTT	CASSLGPLGAGGTDTQYF
TRBD1	TRBV7-9	TRBJ2-7	NA	TGTGCCAGCAGTCAACCCCCTAGACAGGGGGCGACCTACGAGCAGTACTTC	CASSQPPRQGATYEQYF
TRBD2	TRBV12-3/TRBV12-4	TRBJ2-2	NA	TGTGCCAGCAGTTCGACTAGCGGGGGGGTGAACACCGGGGAGCTGTTTTTT	CASSSTSGGVNTGELFF
NA	TRBV7-6	TRBJ2-2	many	TGTGCCAGCTTGAACCCGGGCAACGGGGAGCTGTTTTTT	CASLNPGNGELFF
NA	TRBV29-1	TRBJ1-1	few	TGCAGCGTTTACAGGGCTAGTAGCACTGAAGCTTTCTTT	CSVYRASSTEAFF
NA	TRBV28	TRBJ2-7	NA	TGTGCCAGCAGGCCGGCCGGCTCCTACGAGCAGTACTTC	CASRPAGSYEQYF
NA	TRBV29-1	TRBJ1-1	few	TGCAGCGTTAAGTGGGATGAAGCTTTCTTT	CSVKWDEAFF
TRBD2	TRBV7-6	TRBJ2-7	few	TGTGCCAGCAGCGATTCGGGGGGGCAAATCGAGCAGTACTTC	CASSDSGGQIEQYF
NA	TRBV7-8	TRBJ1-2	NA	TGTGCCAGCAGCTTATGGCGGGAAGCTAACTATGGCTACACCTTC	CASSLWREANYGYTF
TRBD2	TRBV28	TRBJ2-7	many	TGTGCCAGCGCCGTCCAGCGGGGCTCCTACGAGCAGTACTTC	CASAVQRGSYEQYF
NA	TRBV7-4	TRBJ2-7	NA	TGTGCCAGCAGCATCTCCCCCGGGAGTCTCTACGAGCAGTACTTC	CASSISPGSLYEQYF
TRBD1	TRBV10-3	TRBJ1-1	few	TGTGCCATCAGTGAGTCTCCCGTCAGGGGGCAGGAAGCTTTCTTT	CAISESPVRGQEAFF
NA	TRBV24-1	TRBJ2-5	NA	TGTGCCACCGGGGACACTAACCAAGAGACCCAGTACTTC	CATGDTNQETQYF
NA	TRBV6-6	TRBJ1-5	NA	TGTGCCAGCACCACGGGCGGGAGAGGACAGCGCAATCAGCCCCAGCATTTT	CASTTGGRGQRNQPQHF
NA	TRBV6-6	TRBJ1-2	NA	TGTGCCAGCAGTTACGACCCCCTTGGGTCTGGCTACACCTTC	CASSYDPLGSGYTF
TRBD1	TRBV6-6	TRBJ1-5	few	TGTGCCAGCAACAGGGGGCGTCAGGGCAATCAGCCCCAGCATTTT	CASNRGRQGNQPQHF
TRBD1	TRBV7-2	TRBJ2-7	NA	TGTGCTAGCAGCGCCGCCGGGACAGTGGGCAGTTACGAGCAGTACTTC	CASSAAGTVGSYEQYF
TRBD1	TRBV24-1	TRBJ2-5	once	TGTGCCACCAGTGACCGACAGGGTCATTTCGTAGAGACCCAGTACTTC	CATSDRQGHFVETQYF
TRBD1	TRBV6-8	TRBJ2-3	NA	TGTGCCAGCAGTGGCCGGGACAGGGCTACAGATACGCAGTATTTT	CASSGRDRATDTQYF